The sequence of this TCR beta chain was determined in a study of blood T cells in healthy people across ages. Findings and caveats of the study: There were more naive CD4+ cells and higher diversity in long-lived donors than in aged donors. Unsorted PBMCs blocked a conclusive comparison of naive and antigen-experienced cells. Strong correlation existed between TCR beta diversity and naive T cell percentage.

Every donor provided around 9.3 milliliters of peripheral blood. Worth noting for this clonotype: What it binds is unknown.

Through a sample-barcoded 5' primer and a J-beta primer mix, a second PCR was run for about 7 to 12 cycles. Each CDR3 protein gets one entry after TCRdb re-called the 5' RACE reads with MiXCR. The data contain 780,000 or so distinct CDR3 sequences, around 50% of them seen just once; the ten biggest clones take up roughly 24%. Germline V CDR1 and CDR2: SGHTA, FQGNSA. The V end lost 3 bases, the J end lost 3 bases, and 18 bases lay between the germline ends. This CDR3 region has 16 residues. J is TRBJ2-7 and V is TRBV7-2; a weak D match, TRBD2 (5 bases). Sequences were obtained from blood. This sequence originates from a man aged 35-49 years in good health. Written as DNA, the CDR3 is TGTGCCAGCAGCTTCAAGTCGGAGGCGATCTTCTACGAGCAGTACTTC. It codes for CASSFKSEAIFYEQYF.